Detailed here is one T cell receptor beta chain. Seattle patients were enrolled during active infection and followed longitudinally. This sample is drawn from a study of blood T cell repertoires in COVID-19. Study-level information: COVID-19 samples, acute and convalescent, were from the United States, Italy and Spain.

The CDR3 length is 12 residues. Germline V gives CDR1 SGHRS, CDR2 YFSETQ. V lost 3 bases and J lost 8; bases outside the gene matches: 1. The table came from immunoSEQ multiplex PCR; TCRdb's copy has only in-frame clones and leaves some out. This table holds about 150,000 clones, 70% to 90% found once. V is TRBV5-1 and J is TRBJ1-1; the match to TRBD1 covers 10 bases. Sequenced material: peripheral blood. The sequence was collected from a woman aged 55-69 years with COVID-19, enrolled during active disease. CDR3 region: CASSSDRGEAFF. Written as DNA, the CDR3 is TGCGCCAGCAGCTCGGACAGGGGGGAAGCTTTCTTT.